This TCR beta chain was profiled in a study of blood T cell repertoires in COVID-19. Study background: Samples representing acute and convalescent COVID-19 were sourced from the United States, Italy and Spain. Sources were T cells, B-cell-depleted T cells, or PBMCs; the material itself was cDNA or gDNA.

V was pared by 5 bases and J by 1 base, with 8 bases between. CDR3 length: 13 residues. The V gene's germline CDR1 is SGHTA and CDR2 FQGNSA. Original handling: How many nucleated cells were present was estimated from reference gene primer amplification. Assay: immunoSEQ multiplex PCR; the TCRdb copy retains only in-frame clones and omits some. V and J calls and clone size are those listed in that table; D and trimming were worked out from the DNA. This sample has hundreds of thousands of clones, with 75% to 90% found just once. This clone has only a few counts. The same CDR3 also results from other DNA sequences found in this sample.

The genes are TRBV7-2 and TRBJ1-1; D possibly corresponds to TRBD1 (5 bases). The clonotype originates from a woman between 40 and 55 years old who had recovered from COVID-19. Material for sequencing was peripheral blood. The CDR3, as DNA: TGTGCCAGCAGCCTCGACAGGAACACTGAAGCTTTCTTT. Translating gives CASSLDRNTEAFF. Full variable domain (missing parts from reference TRBV7-2 and TRBJ1-1): GAGVSQSPSNKVTEKGKDVELRCDPISGHTALYWYRQSLGQGLEFLIYFQGNSAPDKSGLPSDRFSAERTGGSVSTLTIQRTQQEDSAVYLCASSLDRNTEAFFGQGTRLTVV.